This record concerns one T cell receptor (beta chain) sequence. Its antigen remains unidentified. Sequenced by immunoSEQ multiplex PCR; TCRdb stores in-frame clones only, minus some. The sample has under 150,000 clones, almost 90% seen once; the top ten hold roughly 0.57%. The data originate from a study of a mutant IDH1 vaccine in newly diagnosed glioma. Turning to the study itself: In some groups vaccination began 4-6 weeks post-radiotherapy; others received it with temozolomide. Most patients had radiochemotherapy with temozolomide before enrollment; others had one alone. Sex among treated patients split about 60% male, approximately 40% female; mean age was about 43 years. Points from the study as a whole: Immune responses induced by the vaccine were seen in around 92% of patients, spanning multiple MHC alleles.

Time point of the sample: week 11, during vaccination. All doses held 300 ug of mutant IDH1 20-mer peptide, with topical imiquimod. The CDR3 contains 15 residues. Germline assignment: CDR1 MNHEY and CDR2 SVGAGI. The source material was PBMCs, sampled from a glioma patient whose treatment included an IDH1 peptide vaccine. This TCR was sampled from a woman between 50 and 59 years old with glioma. The chain links TRBV6-5 to TRBJ2-5; perhaps D is TRBD1 or TRBD2 (6 bases each). The better agreement between TRBJ2-7 and the DNA end casts doubt on the J call. In DNA, the CDR3 is TGTGCCAGCAGTTACCTTACAGGGACTTCCTACGAGCAGTACTTC. Amino acids: CASSYLTGTSYEQYF.